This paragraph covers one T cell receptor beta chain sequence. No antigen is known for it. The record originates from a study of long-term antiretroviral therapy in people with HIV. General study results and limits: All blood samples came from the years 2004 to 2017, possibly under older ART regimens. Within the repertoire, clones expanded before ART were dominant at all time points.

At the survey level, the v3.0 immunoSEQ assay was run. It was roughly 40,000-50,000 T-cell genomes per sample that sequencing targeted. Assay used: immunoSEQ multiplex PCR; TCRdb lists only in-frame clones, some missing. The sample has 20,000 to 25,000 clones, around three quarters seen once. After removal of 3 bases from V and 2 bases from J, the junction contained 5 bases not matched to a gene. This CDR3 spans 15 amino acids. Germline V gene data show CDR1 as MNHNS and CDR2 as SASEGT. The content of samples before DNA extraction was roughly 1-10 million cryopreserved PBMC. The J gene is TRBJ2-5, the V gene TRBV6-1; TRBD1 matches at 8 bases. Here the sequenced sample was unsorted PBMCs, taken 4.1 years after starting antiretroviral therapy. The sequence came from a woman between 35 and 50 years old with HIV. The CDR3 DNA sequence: TGTGCCAGCAGTGATTGGACAGGGACGCAAGAGACCCAGTACTTC. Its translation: CASSDWTGTQETQYF.